The present entry profiles one T cell receptor beta chain with its context. Its recognized antigen is unknown. One base away there is no much larger clone; base qualities are not given. Taken from the germline V gene, the CDR1 and CDR2 loops are SGHTA and FQGNSA. V loses 5 bases at its end and J loses 3 bases; junction bases beyond the gene matches: 7. The CDR3 sequence holds 15 residues, the cysteine and phenylalanine included. Only the CDR3 portion is preserved as DNA: 45 bases, with reading frame beginning at the first base. Libraries were constructed by 5' RACE. Reads for this sample came from an Illumina HiSeq 2500. A second PCR of roughly 7 to 11 cycles was performed with a sample-barcoded 5' primer and a J-beta primer mix. Each TCR beta cDNA molecule received a unique molecular identifier from a template-switch 5' adaptor carrying 12 random nucleotides. Each sample yielded at least 3 million CDR3-containing paired-end reads. All of the RNA was converted into first-strand cDNA using the Mint cDNA synthesis kit, with a TRBC-specific oligonucleotide serving as the primer. All cDNA was treated with uracil-DNA glycosylase and then went through a first 18-cycle PCR with the universal primers M1SS and BC2_uni_R. The authors processed their data as follows. For normalization, 1 million high-quality reads, each with a distinct molecular identifier, were randomly selected from each sample. Reads sharing molecular identifiers were discarded rather than binned into consensus sequences. CDR3 identification, clonotype clustering and error correction used MiTCR with a Q25 quality threshold and the strictest error-elimination algorithm. A nonparametric unseen species model using Euler transformation provided a lower-bound estimate of total TCR beta diversity. TCRdb applied fastp at Q25 and MiXCR to the public reads, then kept only in-frame beta chains. Every distinct CDR3 protein forms one entry, paired with its most common genes and DNA. The V and J calls and clone size come from TCRdb's table, not from the authors' own analysis. Counted in this sample were approximately 780,000 distinct CDR3 sequences; roughly 24% of them appeared once. The ten largest make up about 2.9% of the sample.

This record comes from a study of blood T cells in healthy people across ages (dated by TCRdb to 2013 to 2016). In terms of the full investigation: In model experiments, template switching captured roughly one uniquely barcoded TCR beta cDNA molecule for every two T cells. For two donors (one aged 18 to 30 and one aged 80 or older), the study analyzed two additional independent replicas of 1 million unique cDNA reads from the same blood draw. The donors were divided into four age groups: young (average around 17 years), middle-aged (roughly 40), aged (about 60) and long-lived (more than 75). Age-related changes in TCR beta repertoire diversity were measured in the study by deep sequencing normalized with unique cDNA molecular identifiers.

What the authors observed across the whole study: Observed TCR beta diversity per million T cells fell roughly linearly with age, and a significant reduction was already apparent by age around 36. Because the CMV infection status of the donors was unknown, age-related changes in expanded clonotypes may potentially have been confounded. Bulk unsorted PBMC profiling prevented conclusive comparison of naive and antigen-experienced compartments. The long-lived group showed more naive CD4+ T cells, fewer expanded clones and increased TCR diversity than the aged group, suggesting age selection. Estimates of total diversity based on one million sequenced T cells were considered lower bounds and underestimates. Observed TCR beta diversity correlated strongly with the percentage of naive T cells measured by flow cytometry.

The roughly 37 donors, aged 6 to 90 years, were systemically healthy Caucasian individuals from Russia. Each donor gave 8 to 10 milliliters of peripheral blood, drawn into EDTA-treated Vacutainer tubes. PBMCs were isolated by Ficoll-Paque density-gradient centrifugation, with at least 7 million obtained per sample. Total RNA, at least 6 micrograms per sample, was extracted from PBMCs with Trizol reagent. Naive CD45RAhigh/CD27high T cell percentages were measured by flow cytometry on a PBMC aliquot from every donor. The data were also submitted as part of a second study, on T cells of mothers and their children. Reported in the second study: Nine systemically healthy Caucasian individuals, comprising three mothers and their six children, were included as donors. cDNA synthesis consumed the entire amount of extracted RNA, loaded at roughly 1.5 ug RNA in each 15 ul reaction. In the second PCR, sample barcodes and 2-4 random nucleotides were introduced via the M1S primer. Over 8 million TCR beta CDR3 reads were obtained for each mother, and 2.5 million to 3 million reads were obtained for each child. TCR recombination output is similarly shaped by thymic selection in related and unrelated pairs, with a minor effect exerted by inherited differences. Normalized repertoire overlap was always slightly but never significantly higher in related than unrelated mother-child pairs. No persistent microchimeric T cell clones were found, with a detection sensitivity of approximately 110 clones per million clonotypes. Deep NGS was used in the study to compare the TCR beta repertoires of mothers and children and to look for features that separate related mother-child pairs from unrelated individuals. On average, the children were roughly 10 +/- 4 years old, while the mothers were 40 +/- 4 years old. After adapter ligation was performed with NEBNext reagents, the libraries were sequenced on an Illumina HiSeq 2000 with 100+100 nt paired-end reads. To avoid cross-contamination, the mother libraries and the child libraries were prepared a month apart and sequenced in separate runs. Between about 500,000 and 2,100,000 distinct TCR beta clonotypes were identified per donor. Naive TCR beta clonotypes were estimated from low-frequency clonotypes matched to each donor's FACS-determined naive share, without sorting.

The chain links TRBV7-2 with TRBJ2-1; TRBD1 lines up with 7 middle nucleotides. Sequencing was carried out using blood. The sequence came from a boy under 18 in good health. The DNA sequence reads TGTGCCAGCAGCCCGGGGCAGGGGGACTACAATGAGCAGTTCTTC. The encoded protein is CASSPGQGDYNEQFF.